These 18 T cell receptor beta chains came from one sample sequenced in a study of CD8+CD57+ T cells in acquired aplastic anemia. Patients sequenced had flow cytometry evidence of CD8+CD57+ cell expansion. TCR beta VDJ and CDR3 profiles were obtained from a genomic DNA template. TCRdb independently ran MiXCR on the reads; one entry per CDR3 protein. The table includes some 180,000 distinct CDR3 sequences, less than 65% detected once. Input material: sorted CD4+, CD8+, or CD8+CD57+ T cells (not recorded which) from PBMCs. The origin of the receptors is a human donor with aplastic anemia.

The V call is TRBV2, the J call TRBJ2-5; D is unclear. The CDR3 is 14 residues long. Looked up from germline, CDR1 is SNHLY and CDR2 is FYNNEI. The ends were cut back, 2 bases at V and 5 bases at J, with 12 bases in the middle. The CDR3 sequence is CASSEMIGEETQYF. CDR3 in DNA: TGTGCCAGCAGTGAAATGATAGGAGAGGAGACCCAGTACTTC.

The gene calls are TRBV7-4 and TRBJ1-6; D might be TRBD1 (5 bases). This CDR3 spans 14 amino acids. Trimming took off 6 bases at V and 12 bases at J, with 18 bases between the two ends. Germline V gene sequence: CDR1 SGHVT, CDR2 SQSDAQ. The CDR3 reads CASSLGRTTLPLHF. CDR3 sequence (DNA): TGTGCCAGCAGTTTGGGGCGGACCACGCTACCCCTCCACTTT.

The CDR3 loop is CSALRGYEQYF. CDR3 in DNA: TGCAGTGCTCTGAGGGGATACGAGCAGTACTTC. This chain links TRBV20-1 with TRBJ2-7, with D possibly being TRBD1 or TRBD2 (5 bases each). The germline V gene has CDR1 DFQATT and CDR2 SNEGSKA (reference sequence). This CDR3 has 11 residues. The V end lost 5 bases, the J end lost 4 bases, and 9 bases lay between the germline ends.

This clonotype came up many times. The chain has TRBV12-3 or TRBV12-4 and TRBJ2-7; 10 bases agree with TRBD1. The CDR3 runs to 15 residues. The ends lost 8 bases at V and 6 bases at J; junction bases unmatched: 13. This CDR3 is CASLRGGTGVTEQYF. In DNA form, the CDR3 reads TGTGCCAGCTTAAGGGGCGGGACAGGGGTTACCGAGCAGTACTTC.

Points on this clonotype: A much more abundant neighbour one base away suggests this may be a read error. The rearrangement joins TRBV6-1 to TRBJ2-1; no clear D gene. Looked up from germline, CDR1 is MNHNS and CDR2 is SASEGT. The CDR3 is 11 amino acids. As DNA, the CDR3 is TGTGCCAGCAGACAGTACAATGAGCAGCTCTTC. Protein sequence: CASRQYNEQLF.

The chain is built from TRBV19 and TRBJ2-1; D gene ambiguous. Germline CDR1 LNHDA, CDR2 SQIVND (reference sequence). Trimming took off 3 bases at V and 7 bases at J, with 10 bases between the two ends. The CDR3 is made up of 13 amino acids. The chain's CDR3 is CASSISGRNEQFF. DNA for the CDR3: TGTGCCAGTAGTATTTCAGGCCGGAATGAGCAGTTCTTC. The whole variable domain, filled in from reference TRBV19 and TRBJ2-1, reads DGGITQSPKYLFRKEGQNVTLSCEQNLNHDAMYWYRQDPGQGLRLIYYSQIVNDFQKGDIAEGYSVSREKKESFPLTVTSAQKNPTAFYLCASSISGRNEQFFGPGTRLTVL.

This clonotype was found a few times. The V call is TRBV18, the J call TRBJ1-1; 8 bases line up with TRBD1. The CDR3 has 14 amino acids. CDR1 and CDR2 (germline): KGHSH, LQKENI. V was pared by 3 bases and J by 4 bases, with 4 bases of the junction left unmatched. CDR3 residues: CASSPDRESTEAFF. Here the CDR3 DNA reads TGTGCCAGCTCACCGGACAGGGAAAGCACTGAAGCTTTCTTT.

V and J are TRBV5-1 and TRBJ2-5; D is perhaps TRBD1 or TRBD2 (5 bases each). This CDR3 spans 14 amino acids. CDR1 and CDR2 (germline): SGHRS, YFSETQ. With 5 bases removed from V and 1 base from J, the gap between germline ends came to 12 bases. For the CDR3, the DNA is TGCGCCAGCAGTCTTCAGGGACCCCAAGAGACCCAGTACTTC. Translated: CASSLQGPQETQYF.

This rearrangement joins TRBV5-1 to TRBJ1-1; D gene uncertain. This CDR3 is 14 amino acids long. Germline-derived CDR1 and CDR2 are SGHRS and YFSETQ. Trimming took off 4 bases at V and 2 bases at J, with 12 bases between the two ends. The CDR3: CASSRLSGNTEAFF. The DNA of the CDR3 is TGCGCCAGCAGCCGACTTTCCGGAAACACTGAAGCTTTCTTT.

This clonotype occurred once. The rearrangement uses TRBV7-9 and TRBJ2-1; unclear D gene. This CDR3 has 12 amino acids. The germline gives CDR1 SEHNR, CDR2 FQNEAQ (reference sequence). Trimming cost V 2 bases and J 5 bases, with 4 bases left between them. The CDR3 reads CASSLTNNEQFF. The CDR3 nucleotides are TGTGCCAGCAGCTTAACAAACAATGAGCAGTTCTTC.

The genes are TRBV7-9 and TRBJ1-4; D might be TRBD1 (5 bases). Trimming removed 7 bases from V and 8 bases from J, with 20 bases in between. CDR1 and CDR2 (germline): SEHNR, FQNEAQ (reference sequence). The CDR3 is 15 amino acids. This chain's CDR3 is CASTFQRRGGEKLFF. The CDR3 nucleotides are TGTGCCAGCACCTTTCAGCGGAGGGGTGGGGAAAAACTGTTTTTT. Variable domain in full (rest from reference TRBV7-9 and TRBJ1-4): DTGVSQNPRHKITKRGQNVTFRCDPISEHNRLYWYRQTLGQGPEFLTYFQNEAQLEKSRLLSDRFSAERPKGSFSTLEIQRTEQGDSAMYLCASTFQRRGGEKLFFGSGTQLSVL.

This clonotype occurred many times. This rearrangement joins TRBV7-9 to TRBJ1-2, with D unclear. V was pared by 7 bases and J by 6 bases, with 12 bases between. This CDR3 has 12 amino acids. CDR1 and CDR2 (germline): SEHNR, FQNEAQ (reference sequence). For the CDR3, the DNA is TGTGCCAGCACCGTGGAGGCCCATGGCTACACCTTC. Amino acids: CASTVEAHGYTF. The full variable domain, completed using reference TRBV7-9 and TRBJ1-2, is DTGVSQNPRHKITKRGQNVTFRCDPISEHNRLYWYRQTLGQGPEFLTYFQNEAQLEKSRLLSDRFSAERPKGSFSTLEIQRTEQGDSAMYLCASTVEAHGYTFGSGTRLTVV.

V usage is TRBV10-1 and J usage is TRBJ2-7, with 9 bases lining up with TRBD1. This CDR3 is built from 17 residues. Germline CDR1 is WNHNN and CDR2 is SYGVQD (reference sequence). Trimming removed 2 bases from V and 6 bases from J; junction bases left unmatched: 14. As DNA, the CDR3 is TGCGCCAGCAGTGAGAGCCTCGAGGGGGACAGGGTAAGCGAGCAGTACTTC. Its protein product is CASSESLEGDRVSEQYF.

The gene calls are TRBV12-3 or TRBV12-4 and TRBJ1-5; the D is unclear. V lost 5 bases and J lost 4, with 12 bases in between. There are 14 residues in the CDR3. In DNA form, the CDR3 reads TGTGCCAGCAGTGGGTCATTAGCTAATCAGCCCCAGCATTTT. Translated, it gives CASSGSLANQPQHF.

V usage is TRBV29-1 and J usage is TRBJ1-2; TRBD1 aligns across 9 bases. With 7 bases clipped from V and 8 bases from J, the junction kept 8 bases outside the gene matches. CDR3 length: 12 residues. CDR1 is SQVTM, CDR2 ANQGSEA, per germline. The CDR3 protein is CSGTGGAQGYTF. The CDR3 DNA follows: TGCAGCGGCACAGGGGGCGCACAAGGCTACACCTTC.

The rearrangement joins TRBV29-1 to TRBJ2-2; the D is unclear. V was cut by 6 bases and J by 5 bases, with 13 bases left in between. The V gene's germline CDR1 is SQVTM and CDR2 ANQGSEA. The CDR3 has 13 residues. The CDR3 loop is CSVGIPQTGELFF. The CDR3 coding sequence is TGCAGCGTGGGGATTCCCCAGACCGGGGAGCTGTTTTTT.

The V and J genes are TRBV7-9 and TRBJ2-5, with 11 bases lining up with TRBD2. Trimming cost V 4 bases and J 4 bases; bases outside gene matches: 5. Per the germline V gene, CDR1 is SEHNR and CDR2 is FQNEAQ (reference sequence). This CDR3 has 15 amino acids. CDR3 DNA: TGTGCCAGCAGCTCGTCTAGCGGGGGGACAGAGACCCAGTACTTC. Protein: CASSSSSGGTETQYF.

This clonotype has more than one count but fewer than ten. The chain recombines TRBV7-8 with TRBJ2-3, with 12 bases identical to TRBD2. The J segment lost 4 bases and the V segment lost 8 bases, leaving 7 bases of the junction unmatched. Germline CDR1 SGHVS, CDR2 FQNEAQ. The CDR3 extends over 15 amino acids. The CDR3 nucleotides read TGTGCCAGCTCCCGGACTAGCGGGGCGGCAGATACGCAGTATTTT. Its translation: CASSRTSGAADTQYF.